This paragraph covers one T cell receptor (beta chain) sequence. Its antigen remains unidentified. From germline, CDR1 is MNHNY and CDR2 SVGAGI (reference sequence). V shed 2 bases and J shed 5 bases, with 6 bases lying between them. This CDR3 is 13 amino acids long. The sample belongs to a study of T-cell memory formation after mild COVID-19. 5'RACE with constant-segment primers built TCRalpha and TCRbeta cDNA libraries with UMIs. Each CDR3 protein gets one entry after TCRdb re-called the 5' RACE reads with MiXCR. The repertoire holds approximately 410,000 distinct CDR3 sequences, about 22% seen once, with around 13% in the top ten. Findings and caveats of the study: CM and EM subsets held most contracting CD4+ clones; EMRA held CD8+ ones. Later expanders leaned CD4+, whereas clones that contracted between day 15 and 85 were balanced CD4/CD8.

The V call is TRBV6-6, the J call TRBJ2-2; D unresolved. This receptor was taken from an adult woman who had mild COVID-19 (a few samples of this study predate the infection). Cell type and time point are not known. The sample taken for sequencing was PBMCs or a T cell subset sorted from them (not recorded which). CDR3: CASSYGQTGELFF. For the CDR3, the DNA is TGTGCCAGCAGTTACGGGCAGACCGGGGAGCTGTTTTTT.